This T cell receptor beta chain emerged from a study of blood T cells in healthy people across ages. Regarding the study as a whole: Age advanced and TCR beta diversity per million T cells fell, roughly linearly.

Next came a second PCR, run for roughly 6 to 11 cycles, which used a sample-barcoded 5' primer along with a J-beta primer mix. Tagging of each cDNA molecule was performed by a template-switch adaptor with 12 random nucleotides. In TCRdb, the 5' RACE reads were re-called with MiXCR into one record per CDR3 protein. This table has approximately 1,100,000 distinct CDR3 sequences, over 35% appearing once. A word on this clonotype: As yet, its antigen is unknown.

Sequenced input: blood. The sequence was collected from a woman aged 55-69 years in good health.

Here the CDR3 DNA reads TGTGCCAGCAGCCCCCCAGGGGGGCGGACATCCTACGAGCAGTACTTC. Encoded protein: CASSPPGGRTSYEQYF. V and J are TRBV28 and TRBJ2-7, with D perhaps TRBD1 (7 bases). Trimming left V 6 bases short and J 1 base short, with 19 bases between. CDR3 length: 16 amino acids. Germline V CDR1 and CDR2: MDHEN, SYDVKM.